This is a list of T cell receptor beta chains from one sample in a study of identical twins. TCRdb used MiXCR to reprocess the 5' RACE reads, holding one entry per CDR3 protein. This sample carries 400,000 to 550,000 distinct CDR3 sequences, roughly a fifth of them seen once, and the ten largest clones take about 0.91%. The data were also submitted as part of a second study, on T cells expressing NK-cell markers.

Specimen: CD4+ T cells sorted from blood. Every receptor here comes from a woman between 18 and 30 years old in good health. Each CDR3 is given with its conserved first and last residue. D genes are given only for firm matches. Expanded clones get a size class; other rows say once, few or many, or leave the size out.

TRBJ1-1	.	TRBV9	few	TGTGCCAGCAGCCCCCAGGGGAATGGGATGAGAACTGAAGCTTTCTTT	CASSPQGNGMRTEAFF
TRBJ2-1	TRBD2	TRBV4-3	many	TGCGCCAGCAGCCCTAGCGGCCTCTCCTACAATGAGCAGTTCTTC	CASSPSGLSYNEQFF
TRBJ2-1	.	TRBV4-2	.	TGTGCCAGCAGCCAAGAATTGGAGGGGCACAATGAGCAGTTCTTC	CASSQELEGHNEQFF
TRBJ2-1	.	TRBV29-1	many	TGCAGCTCAGAGCAGGGTGGCAATGAGCAGTTCTTC	CSSEQGGNEQFF
TRBJ1-2	.	TRBV18	.	TGTGCCAGCTCACCACCCGGACACCCCAACTATGGCTACACCTTC	CASSPPGHPNYGYTF
TRBJ2-7	TRBD2	TRBV7-2	few	TGTGCCAGCAGCTCCTCTAGCGGGAATACCTACGAGCAGTACTTC	CASSSSSGNTYEQYF
TRBJ2-3	.	TRBV5-6	.	TGTGCCAGCAGCTTGTGGATGGGGACCCTCACAGATACGCAGTATTTT	CASSLWMGTLTDTQYF
TRBJ2-1	.	TRBV2	few	TGTGCCAGCACCTTTAGTCGGGGGTGGGACAATGAGCAGTTCTTC	CASTFSRGWDNEQFF
TRBJ2-4	TRBD2	TRBV3-1	.	TGTGCCAGCAGCCATGAAGGCATACTAGCGGGATTCAAAAACATTCAGTACTTC	CASSHEGILAGFKNIQYF
TRBJ1-1	TRBD1	TRBV12-3/TRBV12-4	many	TGTGCCAACAACAGGGGGACTGAAGCTTTCTTT	CANNRGTEAFF
TRBJ2-1	TRBD2	TRBV3-1	.	TGTGCCAGCAGCCAAGTTAACGGGAGGCCCGCGAATGAGCAGTTCTTC	CASSQVNGRPANEQFF
TRBJ2-5	.	TRBV20-1	.	TGCAGTGCTAGGAGGTGGGACGACCAAGAGACCCAGTACTTC	CSARRWDDQETQYF
TRBJ2-3	TRBD2	TRBV4-1	few	TGCGCCAGCAGCCAAGATTCCAGCGGGGGGCTACTCCATACGCAGTATTTT	CASSQDSSGGLLHTQYF
TRBJ2-4	.	TRBV4-2	.	TGTGCCAGCAGCCAAGAAAGGGCCAGCTTAGCCAAAAACATTCAGTACTTC	CASSQERASLAKNIQYF
TRBJ2-1	.	TRBV5-1	.	TGCGCCAGCAGCTTGGTAGCTGAAACCTACAATGAGCAGTTCTTC	CASSLVAETYNEQFF
TRBJ2-7	.	TRBV3-1	.	TGTGCCAGCTCCCTCCCGGGGAACTACGAGCAGTACTTC	CASSLPGNYEQYF
TRBJ2-2	.	TRBV4-3	.	TGCGCCAGCAGCCAGGAAGAGGCCCACACCGGGGAGCTGTTTTTT	CASSQEEAHTGELFF
TRBJ2-2	.	TRBV5-6	.	TGTGCCAGCAGACCGTCCCTGCCAGGTGGGATCAACGGGGAGCTGTTTTTT	CASRPSLPGGINGELFF
TRBJ1-4	TRBD1	TRBV20-1	few	TGCAGTGCTAGAGATAGTGACAGGGGGACCGAAAAACTGTTTTTT	CSARDSDRGTEKLFF
TRBJ2-2	TRBD1	TRBV5-5	.	TGTGCCAGCAGCCTGGGAGCCGGGACAGGGGACACCGGGGAGCTGTTTTTT	CASSLGAGTGDTGELFF
TRBJ1-1	.	TRBV5-1	few	TGCGCCAGCAGCCAGTCCAGGGCTGGCACTGAAGCTTTCTTT	CASSQSRAGTEAFF
TRBJ2-1	TRBD1	TRBV12-3/TRBV12-4	few	TGTGCCAGCAGAGAGGGACAGGGTGTGAATGAGCAGTTCTTC	CASREGQGVNEQFF
TRBJ2-3	.	TRBV7-2	.	TGTGCCAGCAGCTTAACTGGGGGAGCGGTCACAGATACGCAGTATTTT	CASSLTGGAVTDTQYF
TRBJ2-3	.	TRBV12-2	.	TGTGCAAGTCGCTCCGCCCCTACTAGCGGGAGTTCAGATACGCAGTATTTT	CASRSAPTSGSSDTQYF
TRBJ1-1	.	TRBV5-1	few	TGCGCCAGCAGCCCCCTCGGGGGGGCAACGAACACTGAAGCTTTCTTT	CASSPLGGATNTEAFF
TRBJ2-7	.	TRBV10-1	.	TGCGCCAGCAGTGAGGGGGCATCGGGATACGAGCAGTACTTC	CASSEGASGYEQYF
TRBJ1-1	.	TRBV5-4	few	TGTGCCAGCAGCACTAGCTGGGGAGGGGGCACTGAAGCTTTCTTT	CASSTSWGGGTEAFF
TRBJ1-4	.	TRBV20-1	.	TGCAGTGCTAGAGGCCACTTCGGGGAAAAACTGTTTTTT	CSARGHFGEKLFF
TRBJ2-7	.	TRBV29-1	.	TGCAGCGCCGTGGAGGGACACTGGGGTAGCGAGCAGTACTTC	CSAVEGHWGSEQYF
TRBJ2-3	TRBD2	TRBV20-1	many	TGCAGTGCTAGGGGCCCTAGCGGGCTTACAGATACGCAGTATTTT	CSARGPSGLTDTQYF
TRBJ1-1	.	TRBV5-1	.	TGCGCCAGCACCGGCAACAGGGCTGGCACTGAAGCTTTCTTT	CASTGNRAGTEAFF
TRBJ2-7	.	TRBV10-3	.	TGTGCCATCAGTGTGGACAGCTACGAGCAGTACTTC	CAISVDSYEQYF
TRBJ2-3	.	TRBV15	many	TGTGCCACCAGCAGAGATCGTGCGGCAGATACGCAGTATTTT	CATSRDRAADTQYF
TRBJ2-6	TRBD2	TRBV4-3	few	TGCGCCAGCAGCCAAGTGGCAGTAGCGGGGGCCCCGAGGGCCAACGTCCTGACTTTC	CASSQVAVAGAPRANVLTF
TRBJ2-1	.	TRBV12-3/TRBV12-4	.	TGTGCCAGCACGGGCGGCGCCGGGCAGTTCTTC	CASTGGAGQFF
TRBJ1-5	.	TRBV12-3/TRBV12-4	.	TGTGCTAGCAGTTTAGCGCTGGTAGGGGCCCAGCATTTT	CASSLALVGAQHF
TRBJ2-7	.	TRBV12-3/TRBV12-4	.	TGTGCCAGCAGTTTAATGAGGGGCCTATCCTACGAGCAGTACTTC	CASSLMRGLSYEQYF
TRBJ2-2	.	TRBV7-9	few	TGTGCCAGCAGCGTGACCACCGGGGAGCTGTTTTTT	CASSVTTGELFF
TRBJ2-7	.	TRBV29-1	.	TGCAGCGCGGTGATCGTCGCCCTACGTGAGCAGTACTTC	CSAVIVALREQYF
TRBJ2-2	.	TRBV5-1	few	TGCGCCAGCAGTCTACCCCGTGGAGGCCTAACGAACACCGGGGAGCTGTTTTTT	CASSLPRGGLTNTGELFF
TRBJ2-5	TRBD2	TRBV20-1	.	TGCAGTGCTAGTGGCGGGAGGGCCGGAGAGACCCAGTACTTC	CSASGGRAGETQYF
TRBJ2-2	.	TRBV25-1	few	TGTGCCAGCAGTGAATCAGGAGTGGTGCGGGGCGGCGCGAACACCGGGGAGCTGTTTTTT	CASSESGVVRGGANTGELFF
TRBJ1-4	TRBD1	TRBV29-1	few	TGCAGCGCGGGACAGGGGAGCGAAAAACTGTTTTTT	CSAGQGSEKLFF
TRBJ1-2	.	TRBV12-3/TRBV12-4	.	TGTGCCAGCAGTTTAGACCGTGTGGTCAACTATGGCTACACCTTC	CASSLDRVVNYGYTF
TRBJ2-7	.	TRBV12-3/TRBV12-4	.	TGTGCCAGCAGTTTTCACGGGGCCCCTGGCGAGCAGTACTTC	CASSFHGAPGEQYF
TRBJ2-7	.	TRBV29-1	few	TGCAGCGTTTCACGGAGGGCCGAGCAGTACTTC	CSVSRRAEQYF
TRBJ2-5	.	TRBV10-3	.	TGTGCCATCAGTGAGTCGTCGGTTGGAGGGGAGACCCAGTACTTC	CAISESSVGGETQYF
TRBJ2-3	.	TRBV4-3	.	TGCGCCAGCAGCCAAGACCCTACCTCCGGTACGCAGTATTTT	CASSQDPTSGTQYF
TRBJ2-2	.	TRBV20-1	.	TGCAGTGCCAGGGAAATGAGCACCGGGGAGCTGTTTTTT	CSAREMSTGELFF
TRBJ2-7	TRBD2	TRBV6-5	.	TGTGCCACCGACGGGGGGTACGAGCAGTACTTC	CATDGGYEQYF
TRBJ1-5	TRBD1	TRBV2	.	TGTGCCACCCGACAGGGAGGGAGTCAGCCCCAGCATTTT	CATRQGGSQPQHF
TRBJ2-1	TRBD1	TRBV5-1	few	TGCGCCAGCAGCGTACAGGGGCCCGGAGTTAATGAGCAGTTCTTC	CASSVQGPGVNEQFF
TRBJ2-7	TRBD2	TRBV7-2	.	TGTGCCAGCAGCTACCCGACTAGCGGGAGATACGAGCAGTACTTC	CASSYPTSGRYEQYF
TRBJ1-5	TRBD1	TRBV28	.	TGTGCCAGCAGTCAAGGACAGGGCGGTCAGCCCCAGCATTTT	CASSQGQGGQPQHF
TRBJ1-2	.	TRBV2	few	TGTGCCAGCAGTGATATGGTCTACAGGAACTATGGCTACACCTTC	CASSDMVYRNYGYTF
TRBJ2-3	.	TRBV29-1	.	TGCAGCGGACAGTCAGATACGCAGTATTTT	CSGQSDTQYF